This T cell receptor beta chain was documented in a study of blood T cell repertoires in COVID-19 (dated by TCRdb to 2020 to 2022). Describing the broader study: Samples covering the acute and convalescent phases of COVID-19 were provided by collaborators in the United States, Italy and Spain. The prospective study material was composed of cDNA or gDNA derived from T cells, B-cell-depleted T cells, or PBMCs. Nearly every sample came with metadata listing a de-identified subject ID, COVID-19 status, age in years and sex. The repertoires were released in a freely available public database intended as a resource for research on the immune response to SARS-CoV-2. Where HLA class I and class II types were available, the types were taken from metadata supplied by the sample provider, not from assay-based typing. The dataset comprised deeply sampled blood TCRbeta repertoires from subjects exposed to, actively infected with, or recovered from COVID-19. Samples came from the ongoing ImmuneRACE study (first 160 participants) plus 1,254 subjects from 6 global collaborators.

The trim is 0 bases for V and 6 bases for J, with a gap of 18 bases between the germline ends. The germline V gene (reference sequence) gives CDR1 as LNHNV and CDR2 as YYDKDF. Reading from cysteine to phenylalanine, the CDR3 counts 16 amino acids. Here the CDR3 DNA is all that survives: 48 bases in frame from base 1. Each collaborating institution followed its own protocols to collect whole blood in K2EDTA tubes. For TCRbeta analysis, collaborator samples were shipped as frozen whole blood, as isolated PBMCs, or as DNA extracted from either sample type. In the case of this clone: The target of this receptor is not known. The input lacks base qualities; no much larger clone sits a single base away.

The full study reports these points: The quantity of clinical and demographic metadata differed by source and by participant and was supplied without curation.

TCRbeta CDR3 regions were amplified from genomic DNA by means of the immunoSEQ Assay, a bias-controlled multiplex PCR. The original methods were these. Within the assay, amplification of reference gene primers was used to estimate how many nucleated cells each sample contained. To quantify the absolute abundance of each unique TCRbeta CDR3 rearrangement, sequence reads were collapsed and filtered. For each sample, productive Simpson clonality was calculated as the square root of Simpson's diversity index across productive rearrangements. TCRdb took over this immuneACCESS table, retaining in-frame rearrangements with V and J assigned. Such tables are incomplete; in checked studies, under half of the missing clones stem from an unresolved V gene, and the remainder is unexplained. Clonal size and the V and J genes are those of that table, whereas D and trimming came from the DNA. Within this sample are about 250,000 clones, with almost 85% of them counted one time only. Approximately 5.1% of the sample comes from the top ten.

Specimen: peripheral blood. Rearrangement joined TRBV15 to TRBJ2-7; TRBD1 is a weak D gene call, 8 bases matching. The receptor's source is a man in his fifties or sixties with active or convalescent COVID-19. The CDR3 has the sequence CATSRDLTGGVSEQYF. DNA sequence: TGTGCCACCAGCAGAGATCTAACAGGGGGGGTAAGCGAGCAGTACTTC.